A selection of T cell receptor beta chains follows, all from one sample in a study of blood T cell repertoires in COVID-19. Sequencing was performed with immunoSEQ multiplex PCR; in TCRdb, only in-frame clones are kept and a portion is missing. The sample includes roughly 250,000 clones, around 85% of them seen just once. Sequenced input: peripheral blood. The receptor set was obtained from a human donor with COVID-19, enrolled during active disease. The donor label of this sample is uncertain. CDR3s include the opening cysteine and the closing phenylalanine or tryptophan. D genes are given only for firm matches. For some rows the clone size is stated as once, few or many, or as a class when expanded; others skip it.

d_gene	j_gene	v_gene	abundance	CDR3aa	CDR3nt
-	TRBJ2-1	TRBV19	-	CASKTAGNNEQFF	TGTGCCAGTAAGACGGCAGGAAACAATGAGCAGTTCTTC
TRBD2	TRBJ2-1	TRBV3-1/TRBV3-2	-	CASSLPLGLAGGYNEQFF	TGTGCCAGCAGCCTGCCGTTGGGACTAGCGGGAGGCTACAATGAGCAGTTCTTC
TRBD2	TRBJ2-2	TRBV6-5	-	CASSLGRVNTGELFF	TGTGCCAGCAGTCTCGGGAGGGTGAACACCGGGGAGCTGTTTTTT
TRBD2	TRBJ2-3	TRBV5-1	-	CASSLAASGSRRTDTQYF	TGCGCCAGCAGCTTGGCTGCTAGCGGGAGTCGGCGCACAGATACGCAGTATTTT
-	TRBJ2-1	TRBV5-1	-	CASSLYGGSYNEQFF	TGCGCCAGCAGCTTGTACGGCGGCTCCTACAATGAGCAGTTCTTC
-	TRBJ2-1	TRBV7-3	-	CASSPSGGANEQFF	TGTGCCAGCAGCCCGTCAGGAGGGGCCAATGAGCAGTTCTTC
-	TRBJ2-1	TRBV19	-	CASSMGLIYNEQFF	TGTGCCAGTAGTATGGGACTTATCTACAATGAGCAGTTCTTC
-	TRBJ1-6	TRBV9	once	CASSQMGRVHSPLHF	TGTGCCAGCAGCCAAATGGGCAGGGTTCATTCACCCCTCCACTTT
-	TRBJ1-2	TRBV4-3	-	CASSQVALYGYTF	TGCGCCAGCAGCCAAGTCGCACTCTATGGCTACACCTTC
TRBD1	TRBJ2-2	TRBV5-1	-	CASSLGQGARISGELFF	TGCGCCAGCAGCTTGGGGCAGGGGGCGCGGATTAGCGGGGAGCTGTTTTTT
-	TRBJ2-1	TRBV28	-	CASSGQGGRNEQFF	TGTGCCAGCAGTGGCCAGGGGGGAAGAAATGAGCAGTTCTTC
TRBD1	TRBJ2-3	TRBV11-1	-	CASSSTGTVAKSQYF	TGTGCCAGCAGCTCGACCGGGACAGTGGCCAAATCGCAGTATTTT
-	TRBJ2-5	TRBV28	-	CASSTTQRGGQETQYF	TGTGCCAGCAGCACGACTCAGCGAGGGGGACAAGAGACCCAGTACTTC
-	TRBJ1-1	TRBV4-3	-	CASSQDPRAGTEAFF	TGCGCCAGCAGCCAAGATCCCAGGGCTGGGACTGAAGCTTTCTTT
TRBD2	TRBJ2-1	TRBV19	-	CASSSGRGLGEQFF	TGTGCCAGTAGTAGCGGGAGGGGTTTGGGTGAGCAGTTCTTC
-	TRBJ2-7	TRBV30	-	CAWSVQGSVEQYF	TGTGCCTGGAGCGTGCAGGGATCGGTCGAGCAGTACTTC
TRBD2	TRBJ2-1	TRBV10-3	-	CAIRAGGLYNEQFF	TGTGCCATCAGGGCGGGAGGACTCTACAATGAGCAGTTCTTC
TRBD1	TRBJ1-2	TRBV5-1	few	CASSELQGANYGYTF	TGCGCCAGCAGCGAACTACAGGGGGCAAACTATGGCTACACCTTC
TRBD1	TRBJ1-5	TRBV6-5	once	CASIPEPTGTGPQHF	TGTGCCAGCATCCCGGAGCCGACAGGGACGGGGCCCCAGCATTTT
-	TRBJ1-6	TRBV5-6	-	CASSSWAVSSYNSPLHF	TGTGCCAGCAGCTCTTGGGCAGTGAGCTCCTATAATTCACCCCTCCACTTT
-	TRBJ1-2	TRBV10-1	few	CASSESGTYGYTF	TGCGCCAGCAGTGAGTCGGGGACTTACGGCTACACCTTC
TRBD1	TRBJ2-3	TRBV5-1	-	CASSPAQGISSTDTQYF	TGCGCCAGCAGCCCCGCACAGGGGATCTCTAGCACAGATACGCAGTATTTT
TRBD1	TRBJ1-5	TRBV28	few	CASSLPNRGRDLGNQPQHF	TGTGCCAGCAGTTTGCCCAACAGGGGACGGGACTTGGGCAATCAGCCCCAGCATTTT
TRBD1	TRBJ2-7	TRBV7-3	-	CASSLNPTGYEQYF	TGTGCCAGCAGCTTAAATCCGACAGGGTACGAGCAGTACTTC
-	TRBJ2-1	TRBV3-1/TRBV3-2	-	CASSQDPGSYNEQFF	TGTGCCAGCAGCCAAGATCCGGGATCCTACAATGAGCAGTTCTTC
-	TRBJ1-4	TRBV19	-	CASSATYRTPNEKLFF	TGTGCCAGTAGTGCAACCTACAGGACCCCTAATGAAAAACTGTTTTTT
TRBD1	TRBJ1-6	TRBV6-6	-	CASSPGQGNSPLHF	TGTGCCAGCAGTCCGGGACAGGGGAACTCACCCCTCCACTTT
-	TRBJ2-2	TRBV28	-	CASSFQNTGELFF	TGTGCCAGCAGTTTTCAAAACACCGGGGAGCTGTTTTTT
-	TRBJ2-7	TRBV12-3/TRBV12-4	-	CASSLAGAYEQYF	TGTGCCAGCAGTTTAGCGGGAGCCTACGAGCAGTACTTC
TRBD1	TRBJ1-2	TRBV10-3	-	CAISESIGRGDYGYTF	TGTGCCATCAGTGAGTCGATCGGCAGGGGGGACTATGGCTACACCTTC
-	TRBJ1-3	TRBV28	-	CASSLTRSGNTIYF	TGTGCCAGCAGTTTAACACGTTCTGGAAACACCATATATTTT
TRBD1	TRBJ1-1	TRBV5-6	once	CASSFDRGGAGNTEAFF	TGTGCCAGCAGCTTTGATCGAGGGGGCGCCGGGAACACTGAAGCTTTCTTT
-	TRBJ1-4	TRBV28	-	CASSLGGEKLFF	TGTGCCAGCTCTCTCGGGGGTGAAAAACTGTTTTTT
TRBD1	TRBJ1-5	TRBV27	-	CASSLGGQTGGSSNQPQHF	TGTGCCAGCAGTTTAGGGGGCCAAACAGGGGGCTCCAGCAATCAGCCCCAGCATTTT
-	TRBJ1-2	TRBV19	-	CASSIPFVTRISHSPYGYTF	TGTGCCAGTAGTATCCCCTTCGTGACAAGGATCTCCCATTCTCCCTATGGCTACACCTTC
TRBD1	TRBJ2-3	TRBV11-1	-	CASSLRTGTETDTQYF	TGTGCCAGCAGCCTGCGGACAGGGACTGAAACAGATACGCAGTATTTT
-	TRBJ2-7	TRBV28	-	CASSPRGSAYEQYF	TGTGCCAGCAGTCCTCGGGGTTCCGCCTACGAGCAGTACTTC
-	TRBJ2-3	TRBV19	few	CASSTPGITDTQYF	TGTGCCAGTTCCACTCCGGGAATAACAGATACGCAGTATTTT
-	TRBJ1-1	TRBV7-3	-	CASSLLPGENTEAFF	TGTGCCAGCAGCTTACTTCCAGGGGAGAACACTGAAGCTTTCTTT
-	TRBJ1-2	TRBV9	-	CASSVADGGNYGYTF	TGTGCCAGCAGCGTAGCGGATGGGGGGAACTATGGCTACACCTTC
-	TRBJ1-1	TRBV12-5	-	CASGLEVGVTEAFF	TGTGCTAGTGGCCTCGAGGTCGGTGTCACTGAAGCTTTCTTT
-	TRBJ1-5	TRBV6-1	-	CASSDHGGNQPQHF	TGTGCCAGCAGTGACCACGGGGGGAATCAGCCCCAGCATTTT